Here is one TCR beta chain with its context. What it binds is not known. The sample originates from a study of cytomegalovirus exposure and HLA in healthy donors. Study-level results: As confirmed in vitro, a few CMV-associated chains were specific for CMV antigens. In all likelihood, a cluster of highly shared sequence variants was a sequencing artifact. Later analysis reportedly placed an Asian-associated ancestry cluster below the roughly 700-donor mean in N-insertions.

This cohort consisted of healthy bone marrow donors. PCR amplification relied on 60 Vbeta primers (plus 13 Jbeta primers). Measured with immunoSEQ multiplex PCR; TCRdb has only the in-frame clones, and not every one. This sample yields about 120,000 clones, of which 17% are seen a single time; 2.5% to 3% belongs to the top ten. Germline V gives CDR1 MDHEN, CDR2 SYDVKM. J lost 10 bases, V lost 1 base, and 12 bases had no gene match. The CDR3 consists of 16 residues. The sequenced material came from PBMCs. J is TRBJ2-1 and V is TRBV28; 8 nucleotides line up with TRBD1. This TCR was sampled from a female donor in good health and CMV-seropositive. The CDR3 DNA is TGTGCCAGCAGTTTATCTCTAGGACAGGGCATGGAAGAGCAGTTCTTC. It codes for CASSLSLGQGMEEQFF.